This TCR beta chain was found in a study of beta chain features in type 1 diabetes. Study details: Sorted cell examination encompassed over 90 million cells across all samples. Study-wide results and limits: For patients and controls alike, PCR might favor shorter templates to the same degree. A pattern of fewer insertions and more deletions at VDJ junctions was seen in type 1 diabetes patients.

Expressed TCRB transcripts were sequenced, since all the RNA that had been isolated was reverse transcribed. It was found that naive, central memory and regulatory T cell samples averaged around 3.8 million reads. The assay was immunoSEQ multiplex PCR, and TCRdb's table has in-frame clones only and misses some. The sample gives about 360,000 clones, over 9.5% of which show up once; approximately 0.015% is in the top ten. Regarding this clone: Its antigen is still unknown.

This CDR3 is built from 12 residues. The germline gives CDR1 GTSNPN, CDR2 SVGIG (reference sequence). V lost 7 bases, J lost 4 bases, and 6 bases stayed unmatched. Sequences were obtained from naive CD4+ T cells from blood. The J gene is TRBJ1-2, the V gene TRBV30; 7 nucleotides align to TRBD1. The receptor comes from a man younger than 35 in good health. The CDR3: CASYRGSYGYTF. The CDR3 DNA sequence: TGTGCCTCATACAGGGGCTCCTATGGCTACACCTTC.